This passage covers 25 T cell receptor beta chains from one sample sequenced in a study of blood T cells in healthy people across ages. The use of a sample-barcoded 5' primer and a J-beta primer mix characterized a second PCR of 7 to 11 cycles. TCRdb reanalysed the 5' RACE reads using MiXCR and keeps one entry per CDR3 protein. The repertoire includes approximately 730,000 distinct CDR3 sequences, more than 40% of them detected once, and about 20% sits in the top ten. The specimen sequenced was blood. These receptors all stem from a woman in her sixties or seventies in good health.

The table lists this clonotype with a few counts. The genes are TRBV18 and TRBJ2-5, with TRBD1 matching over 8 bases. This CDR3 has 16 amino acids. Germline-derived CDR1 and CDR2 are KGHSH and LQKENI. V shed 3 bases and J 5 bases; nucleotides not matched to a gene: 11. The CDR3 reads CASSPLMQGAWETQYF. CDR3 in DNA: TGTGCCAGCTCACCCCTGATGCAGGGGGCCTGGGAGACCCAGTACTTC. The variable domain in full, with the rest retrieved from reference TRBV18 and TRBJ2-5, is NAGVMQNPRHLVRRRGQEARLRCSPMKGHSHVYWYRQLPEEGLKFMVYLQKENIIDESGMPKERFSAEFPKEGPSILRIQQVVRGDSAAYFCASSPLMQGAWETQYFGPGTRLLVL.

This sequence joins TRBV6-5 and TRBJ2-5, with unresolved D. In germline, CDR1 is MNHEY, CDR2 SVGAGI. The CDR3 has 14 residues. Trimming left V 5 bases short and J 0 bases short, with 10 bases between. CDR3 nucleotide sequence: TGTGCCAGCAGTCCCCGACGGTACCAAGAGACCCAGTACTTC. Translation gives CASSPRRYQETQYF.

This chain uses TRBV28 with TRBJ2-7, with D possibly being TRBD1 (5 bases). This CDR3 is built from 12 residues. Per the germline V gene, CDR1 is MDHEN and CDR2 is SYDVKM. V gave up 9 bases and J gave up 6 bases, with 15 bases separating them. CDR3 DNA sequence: TGTGCCAGTCAGTTTGCTAGGGGCGAGCAGTACTTC. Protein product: CASQFARGEQYF.

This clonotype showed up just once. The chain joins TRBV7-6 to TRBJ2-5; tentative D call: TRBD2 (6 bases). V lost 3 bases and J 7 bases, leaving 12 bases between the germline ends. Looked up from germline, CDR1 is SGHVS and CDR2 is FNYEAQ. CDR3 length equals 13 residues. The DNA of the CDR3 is TGTGCCAGCAGCTTTAGCGGTAAAGGGACCCAGTACTTC. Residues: CASSFSGKGTQYF.

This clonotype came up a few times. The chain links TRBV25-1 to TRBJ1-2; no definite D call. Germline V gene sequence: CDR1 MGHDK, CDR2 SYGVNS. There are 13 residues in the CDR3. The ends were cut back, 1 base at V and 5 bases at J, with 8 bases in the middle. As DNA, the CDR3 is TGTGCCAGCAGTGAATTCGGAATGTATGGCTACACCTTC. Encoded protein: CASSEFGMYGYTF.

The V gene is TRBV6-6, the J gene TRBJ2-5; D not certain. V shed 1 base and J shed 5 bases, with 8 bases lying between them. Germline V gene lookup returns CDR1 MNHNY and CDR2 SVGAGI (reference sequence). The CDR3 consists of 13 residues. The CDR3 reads CASSYWPQETQYF. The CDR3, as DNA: TGTGCCAGCAGTTACTGGCCTCAGGAGACCCAGTACTTC.

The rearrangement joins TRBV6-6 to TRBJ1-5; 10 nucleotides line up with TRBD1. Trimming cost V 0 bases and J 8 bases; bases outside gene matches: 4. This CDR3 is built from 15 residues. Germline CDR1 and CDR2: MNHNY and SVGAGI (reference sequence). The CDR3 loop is CASSYSLTGGKPQHF. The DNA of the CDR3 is TGTGCCAGCAGTTACTCCTTGACAGGGGGCAAGCCCCAGCATTTT.

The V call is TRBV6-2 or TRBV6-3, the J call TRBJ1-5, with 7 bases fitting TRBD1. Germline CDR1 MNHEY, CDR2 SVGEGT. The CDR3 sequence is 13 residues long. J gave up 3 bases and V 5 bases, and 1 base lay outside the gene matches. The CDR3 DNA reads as TGTGCCAGCAGTGACAGGGACAATCAGCCCCAGCATTTT. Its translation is CASSDRDNQPQHF.

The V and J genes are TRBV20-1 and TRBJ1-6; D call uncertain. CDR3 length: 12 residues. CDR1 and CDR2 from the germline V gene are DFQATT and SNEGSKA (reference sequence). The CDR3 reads CRKGSPNSPLHF. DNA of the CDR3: TGCAGAAAAGGGAGTCCTAATTCACCCCTCCACTTT.

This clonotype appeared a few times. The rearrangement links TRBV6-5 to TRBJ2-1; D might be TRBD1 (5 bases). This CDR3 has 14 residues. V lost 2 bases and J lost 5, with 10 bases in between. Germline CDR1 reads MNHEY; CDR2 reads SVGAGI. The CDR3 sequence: CASSYDRRNNEQFF. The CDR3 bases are TGTGCCAGCAGTTACGACAGAAGGAACAATGAGCAGTTCTTC.

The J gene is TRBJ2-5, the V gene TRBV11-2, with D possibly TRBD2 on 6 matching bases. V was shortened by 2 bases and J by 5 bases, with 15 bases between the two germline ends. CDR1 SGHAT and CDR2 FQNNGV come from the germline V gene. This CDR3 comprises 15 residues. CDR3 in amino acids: CASSLKTGTHETQYF. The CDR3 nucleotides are TGTGCCAGCAGCTTAAAGACCGGGACTCATGAGACCCAGTACTTC.

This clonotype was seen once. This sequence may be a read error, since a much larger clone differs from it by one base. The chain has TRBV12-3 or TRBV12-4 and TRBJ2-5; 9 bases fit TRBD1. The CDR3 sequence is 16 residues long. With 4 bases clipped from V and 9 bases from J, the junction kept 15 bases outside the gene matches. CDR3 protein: CASSSQGQGLGEAQYF. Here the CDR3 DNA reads TGTGCCAGCAGTTCCCAAGGACAGGGGTTGGGGGAGGCCCAGTACTTC.

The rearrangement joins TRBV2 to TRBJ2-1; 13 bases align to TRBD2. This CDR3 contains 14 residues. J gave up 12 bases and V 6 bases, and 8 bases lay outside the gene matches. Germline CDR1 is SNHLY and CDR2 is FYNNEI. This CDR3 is CASRPGLAGVGQFF. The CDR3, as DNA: TGTGCCAGCAGACCCGGACTAGCGGGAGTTGGGCAGTTCTTC.

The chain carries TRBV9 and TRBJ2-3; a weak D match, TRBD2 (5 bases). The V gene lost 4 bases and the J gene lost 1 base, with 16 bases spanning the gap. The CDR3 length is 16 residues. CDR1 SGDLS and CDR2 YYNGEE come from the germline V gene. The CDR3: CASSTALVGGTDTQYF. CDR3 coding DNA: TGTGCCAGCAGCACTGCCTTGGTGGGAGGCACAGATACGCAGTATTTT.

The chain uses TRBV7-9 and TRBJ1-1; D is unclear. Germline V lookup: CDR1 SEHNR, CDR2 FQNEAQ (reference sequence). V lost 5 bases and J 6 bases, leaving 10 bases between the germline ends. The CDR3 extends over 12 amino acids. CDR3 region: CASSPQDAEAFF. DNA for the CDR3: TGTGCCAGCAGCCCCCAGGACGCTGAAGCTTTCTTT.

CDR3 amino acids: CASTPGIAFDTQYF. In DNA form, the CDR3 reads TGTGCCAGCACACCTGGGATAGCGTTTGATACGCAGTATTTT. The chain joins TRBV6-6 to TRBJ2-3; D may be TRBD2 (5 bases). The CDR3 has 14 residues. Trimming left V 7 bases short and J 6 bases short, with 17 bases between. CDR1 and CDR2 (germline): MNHNY, SVGAGI (reference sequence).

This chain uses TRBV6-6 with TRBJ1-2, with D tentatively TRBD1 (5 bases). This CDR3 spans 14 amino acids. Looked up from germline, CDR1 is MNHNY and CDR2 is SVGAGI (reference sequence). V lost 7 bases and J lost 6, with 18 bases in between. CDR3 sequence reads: CASTLGRRGDGYTF. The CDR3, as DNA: TGTGCCAGCACCCTTGGGAGGCGAGGGGATGGCTACACCTTC.

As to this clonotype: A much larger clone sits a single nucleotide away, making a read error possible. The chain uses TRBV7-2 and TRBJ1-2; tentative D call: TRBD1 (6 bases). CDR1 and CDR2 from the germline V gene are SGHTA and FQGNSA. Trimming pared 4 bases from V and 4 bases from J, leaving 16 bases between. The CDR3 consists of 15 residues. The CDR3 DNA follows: TGTGCCAGCAGCTCTGCCCAGGGGTCTGTCTATGGCTACACCTTC. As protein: CASSSAQGSVYGYTF.

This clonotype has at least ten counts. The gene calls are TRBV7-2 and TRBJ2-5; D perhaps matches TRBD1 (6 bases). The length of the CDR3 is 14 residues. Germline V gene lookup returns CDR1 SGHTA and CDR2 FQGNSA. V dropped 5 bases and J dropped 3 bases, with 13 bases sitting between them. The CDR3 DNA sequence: TGTGCCAGCAGCCCGCCTCACAGGGAAGAGACCCAGTACTTC. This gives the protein CASSPPHREETQYF.

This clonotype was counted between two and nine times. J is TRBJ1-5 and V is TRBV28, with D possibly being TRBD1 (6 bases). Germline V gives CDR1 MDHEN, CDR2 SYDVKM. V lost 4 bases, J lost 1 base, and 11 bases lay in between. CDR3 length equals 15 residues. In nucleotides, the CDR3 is TGTGCCAGCAGTTCGGGGGGACAAAGCAATCAGCCCCAGCATTTT. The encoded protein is CASSSGGQSNQPQHF.

CDR3: CASYEMGGDGYTF. CDR3 coding DNA: TGTGCCAGCTACGAAATGGGGGGCGATGGCTACACCTTC. V usage is TRBV11-2 and J usage is TRBJ1-2; TRBD1 is a possible D gene (6 bases). V was clipped by 8 bases and J by 6 bases, with 16 bases between them. The germline V gene has CDR1 SGHAT and CDR2 FQNNGV. The CDR3 length is 13 residues.

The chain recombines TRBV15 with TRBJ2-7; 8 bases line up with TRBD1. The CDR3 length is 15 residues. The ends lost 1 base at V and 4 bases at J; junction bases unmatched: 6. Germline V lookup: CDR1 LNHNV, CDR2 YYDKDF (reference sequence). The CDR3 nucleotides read TGTGCCACCAGCAGAGCTAGGACAGGGATATACGAGCAGTACTTC. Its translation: CATSRARTGIYEQYF.

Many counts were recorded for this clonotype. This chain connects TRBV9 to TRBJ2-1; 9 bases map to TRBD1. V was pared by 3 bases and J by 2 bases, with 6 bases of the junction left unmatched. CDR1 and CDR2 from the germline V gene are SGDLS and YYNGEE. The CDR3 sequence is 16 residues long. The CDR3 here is CASSAAGQGAYNEQFF. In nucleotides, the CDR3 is TGTGCCAGCAGCGCTGCGGGACAGGGAGCCTACAATGAGCAGTTCTTC.

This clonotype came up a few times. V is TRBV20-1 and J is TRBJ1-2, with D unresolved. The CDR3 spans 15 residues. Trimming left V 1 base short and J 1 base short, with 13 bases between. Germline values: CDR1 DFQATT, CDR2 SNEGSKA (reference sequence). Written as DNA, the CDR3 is TGCAGTGCTAGAGCCTCAACAGAGCATAACTATGGCTACACCTTC. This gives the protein CSARASTEHNYGYTF.

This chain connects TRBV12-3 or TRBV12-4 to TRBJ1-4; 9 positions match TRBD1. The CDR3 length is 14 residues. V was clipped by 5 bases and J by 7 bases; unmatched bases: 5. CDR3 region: CASSGDRDGEKLFF. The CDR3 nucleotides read TGTGCCAGCAGTGGGGACAGGGATGGTGAAAAACTGTTTTTT.